Listed here is a single T cell receptor (beta chain). This entry belongs to a study of blood T cell repertoires in COVID-19. Study background: Sites in the United States, Italy and Spain provided acute and convalescent COVID-19 samples. T cells, B-cell-depleted T cells, or PBMCs provided the cDNA or gDNA that served as material.

How the authors handled the data: Reference gene primer amplification yielded estimated nucleated cell counts. This table comes from immunoSEQ multiplex PCR, and its TCRdb copy is limited to in-frame clones, with some not included. The V and J calls and clone size were taken over from that table, and D and trimming were inferred from the DNA. The repertoire holds about 200,000 clones, with 70% to 90% as singletons. Sequencing was performed on peripheral blood. The receptor comes from a man in his 60s with acute or convalescent COVID-19.

The DNA of the CDR3 is TGTGCCAGCAGTGGGGCGGGACAGGGGAATTCACCCCTCCACTTT. Translating it yields CASSGAGQGNSPLHF. The J gene is TRBJ1-6, the V gene TRBV27; 10 bases are shared with TRBD1. The J segment lost 7 bases and the V segment lost 5 bases, leaving 5 bases of the junction unmatched. CDR1 and CDR2 (germline): MNHEY, SMNVEV (reference sequence). The CDR3 has 15 amino acids.